These 7 T cell receptor beta chains came from one sample sequenced in a study of CD8 T cells in ankylosing spondylitis. Antigen specificity for these receptors is unknown. TCRdb ran MiXCR on the 5' RACE reads and lists one entry per CDR3 protein. The sample lists approximately 400,000 distinct CDR3 sequences, 17% occurring once. Overall study findings and caveats: Blood of patients with ankylosing spondylitis appeared to be characterized by a TCR beta motif of several highly homologous variants.

The specimen sequenced was blood, either unsorted or a sorted T cell fraction (not recorded which). These receptors were collected from a male donor with ankylosing spondylitis.

In this sample, this clonotype turned up a few times. This sequence joins TRBV28 and TRBJ1-4; D call uncertain. The length of the CDR3 is 14 residues. V lost 7 bases to trimming and J lost 8 bases, with 17 bases between them. Germline V gene data show CDR1 as MDHEN and CDR2 as SYDVKM. The CDR3 protein is CASTIRSGREKLFF. CDR3 coding DNA: TGTGCCAGCACCATAAGGTCCGGGAGGGAAAAACTGTTTTTT.

The J gene is TRBJ2-1, the V gene TRBV20-1; a weak D match, TRBD1 (6 bases). Looked up from germline, CDR1 is DFQATT and CDR2 is SNEGSKA (reference sequence). Trimming stripped 0 bases from V and 10 bases from J, with 28 bases between. The length of the CDR3 is 18 residues. CDR3 amino acids: CSARDRQDWPSFTAEQFF. The CDR3, as DNA: TGCAGTGCTAGAGACCGACAGGATTGGCCTTCGTTTACAGCGGAGCAGTTCTTC.

A few counts support this clonotype. CDR3: CSARDPVIVYEQYF. In DNA form, the CDR3 reads TGCAGTGCTAGAGACCCGGTAATAGTCTACGAGCAGTACTTC. The chain carries TRBV20-1 and TRBJ2-7; the D is unclear. The V gene lost 0 bases and the J gene lost 3 bases, with 12 bases spanning the gap. This CDR3 comprises 14 residues. Germline loops: CDR1 DFQATT, CDR2 SNEGSKA (reference sequence).

This clonotype came up a few times. The chain is built from TRBV20-1 and TRBJ1-4; D possibly corresponds to TRBD1 (6 bases). Germline CDR1 reads DFQATT; CDR2 reads SNEGSKA (reference sequence). V lost 5 bases to trimming and J lost 8 bases, with 15 bases between them. This CDR3 comprises 13 residues. DNA of the CDR3: TGCAGTGCTCAGTGGACAGCGGACGAAAAACTGTTTTTT. It encodes CSAQWTADEKLFF.

This clonotype was found many times. J is TRBJ2-7 and V is TRBV6-2 or TRBV6-3; 7 positions match TRBD1. The germline V gene encodes CDR1 MNHEY and CDR2 SVGEGT. Trimming cost V 7 bases and J 2 bases; bases outside gene matches: 32. The CDR3 is 22 amino acids. The CDR3 sequence is CASTLPPPDLSPRTGSPYEQYF. The CDR3 DNA is TGTGCCAGCACCCTACCACCCCCCGACCTTTCCCCACGGACAGGTTCGCCCTACGAGCAGTACTTC.

A few counts support this clonotype. This chain links TRBV5-1 with TRBJ2-7; 7 positions match TRBD1. V was clipped by 4 bases and J by 0 bases; unmatched bases: 4. Germline V lookup: CDR1 SGHRS, CDR2 YFSETQ. CDR3 size: 14 residues. DNA for the CDR3: TGCGCCAGCAGCCCCGGGACAGCCTCCTACGAGCAGTACTTC. Translation: CASSPGTASYEQYF.

The CDR3 bases are TGCAGTGCTGCTCGGGGGGGGCCGGGCACAGATACGCAGTATTTT. Translating gives CSAARGGPGTDTQYF. This chain uses TRBV20-1 with TRBJ2-3; 8 bases match TRBD2. The germline gives CDR1 DFQATT, CDR2 SNEGSKA (reference sequence). V lost 5 bases and J lost 1; bases outside the gene matches: 8. This CDR3 has 15 residues.